The rows below give T cell receptor beta chains drawn from one sample of a study of shared clonotypes between healthy human individuals. Assay used: immunoSEQ multiplex PCR; TCRdb lists only in-frame clones, some missing. Of 640,000 or so clones in the sample, 72% are singletons; the top ten hold approximately 2%. The sample was memory CD4+ T cells sorted from blood. The origin of the receptors is a woman in her 30s in good health. Each CDR3 is given with its conserved first and last residue. The order of the fields is clone size, D gene, J gene, V gene, CDR3 DNA, CDR3 protein. A D gene is named only where the DNA matches it firmly. Some rows have no size entry. The others give once, few or many, or a class for an expanded clone.

size: NA; D: NA; J: TRBJ1-2; V: TRBV18; DNA: TGTGCCAGCTCACCCACAGAAAACTATGGCTACACCTTC; CDR3: CASSPTENYGYTF
size: once; D: TRBD2; J: TRBJ2-1; V: TRBV4-1; DNA: TGCGCCAGCAGCCAACCCACTAGCGGGAGGGCCAATGAGCAGTTCTTC; CDR3: CASSQPTSGRANEQFF
size: NA; D: TRBD1; J: TRBJ2-7; V: TRBV2; DNA: TGTGCCAGCAGTGCCCGGACAGGGAATAACGAGCAGTACTTC; CDR3: CASSARTGNNEQYF
size: NA; D: NA; J: TRBJ2-3; V: TRBV2; DNA: TGTGCCAGCAGGCAGGGGGGTACTAGCACAGATACGCAGTATTTT; CDR3: CASRQGGTSTDTQYF
size: NA; D: TRBD1; J: TRBJ1-5; V: TRBV4-1; DNA: TGCGCCAGCAGCCCGGGACAGCGCAATCAGCCCCAGCATTTT; CDR3: CASSPGQRNQPQHF
size: NA; D: NA; J: TRBJ1-5; V: TRBV4-1; DNA: TGCGCCAGCAGGGGGCTCGGGGGCAATCAGCCCCAGCATTTT; CDR3: CASRGLGGNQPQHF
size: NA; D: NA; J: TRBJ2-7; V: TRBV6-1; DNA: TGTGCCAGCCATCGCGAAGGACAGAGCTCCTACGAGCAGTACTTC; CDR3: CASHREGQSSYEQYF
size: NA; D: NA; J: TRBJ1-4; V: TRBV6-6; DNA: TGTGCCAGCAGTTACGAGTACAGCCGGATGGAAAAACTGTTTTTT; CDR3: CASSYEYSRMEKLFF
size: NA; D: TRBD2; J: TRBJ2-3; V: TRBV7-7; DNA: TGTGCCAGCAGCGTACTAGCGGGAGCAGGCGATACGCAGTATTTT; CDR3: CASSVLAGAGDTQYF
size: NA; D: NA; J: TRBJ1-3; V: TRBV10-2; DNA: TGCGCCAGCAGTGGTGCGGGTTACTCTGGAAACACCATATATTTT; CDR3: CASSGAGYSGNTIYF
size: NA; D: TRBD1; J: TRBJ1-2; V: TRBV5-1; DNA: TGCGCCAGCAGCTTGGCTGCAGGGGGCTATGACTATGGCTACACCTTC; CDR3: CASSLAAGGYDYGYTF
size: NA; D: NA; J: TRBJ2-5; V: TRBV1; DNA: TGCACCAGCAGCCACCGGCTGCCTGCCCAGTACTTC; CDR3: CTSSHRLPAQYF
size: NA; D: TRBD1; J: TRBJ1-3; V: TRBV7-9; DNA: TGTGCCAGCAGTCGACGGGACAGGTTCAGGTCTGGAAACACCATATATTTT; CDR3: CASSRRDRFRSGNTIYF
size: NA; D: TRBD1; J: TRBJ2-7; V: TRBV23-1; DNA: TGCGCCAGCAGCCCTAAAACGGGACAGCACTCCTACGAGCAGTACTTC; CDR3: CASSPKTGQHSYEQYF
size: NA; D: NA; J: TRBJ1-2; V: TRBV28; DNA: TGTGCCAGCAGTCGTCCCCCGGGGGGAAGAGGCTACACCTTC; CDR3: CASSRPPGGRGYTF
size: NA; D: NA; J: TRBJ1-4; V: TRBV6-1; DNA: TGTGCCAGCAGTGATATTCTAGGCGCTGCAACTAATGAAAAACTGTTTTTT; CDR3: CASSDILGAATNEKLFF
size: NA; D: NA; J: TRBJ2-7; V: TRBV10-2; DNA: TGCGCCAGCAGTGGCCCCGGGTTTTACGAGCAGTACTTC; CDR3: CASSGPGFYEQYF
size: few; D: NA; J: TRBJ2-5; V: TRBV5-1; DNA: TGCGCCAGCTGCCGGGCCCCTAGTGCGGAGGAGACCCAGTACTTC; CDR3: CASCRAPSAEETQYF
size: NA; D: TRBD1; J: TRBJ1-5; V: TRBV7-2; DNA: TGTGCCAGCAGCACCAGACAGGGGGCCGATCAGCCCCAGCATTTT; CDR3: CASSTRQGADQPQHF
size: NA; D: TRBD2; J: TRBJ2-7; V: TRBV25-1; DNA: TGTGCCAGCAGTGGGGGTGGGACTAGCGCCGCCTACGAGCAGTACTTC; CDR3: CASSGGGTSAAYEQYF
size: once; D: NA; J: TRBJ2-2; V: TRBV11-1; DNA: TGTGCCAGCAGCCCCACCGGGGAGCTGTTTTTT; CDR3: CASSPTGELFF
size: NA; D: NA; J: TRBJ2-1; V: TRBV7-8; DNA: TGTGCCAGCAGCTTTGGTGGAAGCTCCTACAATGAGCAGTTCTTC; CDR3: CASSFGGSSYNEQFF
size: NA; D: NA; J: TRBJ1-2; V: TRBV19; DNA: TGTGCCAGTACCCCCCGGGGGGGACACGCTAACTATGGCTACACCTTC; CDR3: CASTPRGGHANYGYTF
size: NA; D: NA; J: TRBJ2-7; V: TRBV5-1; DNA: TGCGCCAGCAGTTTGGAAGCAACTCCCGCCTACGAGCAGTACTTC; CDR3: CASSLEATPAYEQYF
size: NA; D: NA; J: TRBJ1-1; V: TRBV19; DNA: TGTGCCAGTAGTATTGGGTGGATTCAGGTAGCCACTGAAGCTTTCTTT; CDR3: CASSIGWIQVATEAFF
size: NA; D: NA; J: TRBJ1-1; V: TRBV30; DNA: TGTGCCTGGATGTCGACAGGGAACACTGAAGCTTTCTTT; CDR3: CAWMSTGNTEAFF
size: few; D: TRBD1; J: TRBJ1-1; V: TRBV11-2; DNA: TGTGCCAGCAGCTTTAACAGGGGGCAGGACACTGAAGCTTTCTTT; CDR3: CASSFNRGQDTEAFF
size: NA; D: NA; J: TRBJ1-1; V: TRBV5-1; DNA: TGCGCCAGCACTGTAGGGACGAACACTGAAGCTTTCTTT; CDR3: CASTVGTNTEAFF
size: NA; D: NA; J: TRBJ1-2; V: TRBV7-9; DNA: TGTGCCAGCAGCTCACAGAGGGCGGATGGCTACACCTTC; CDR3: CASSSQRADGYTF
size: few; D: NA; J: TRBJ2-1; V: TRBV4-1; DNA: TGCGCCAGCAGCCAAGTTGGGGCTAGCGCTAACAATGAGCAGTTCTTC; CDR3: CASSQVGASANNEQFF
size: NA; D: TRBD1; J: TRBJ1-2; V: TRBV19; DNA: TGTGCCAGTAAAATGGGGGGACAGGGGGCGTCTAGGGACTATGGCTACACCTTC; CDR3: CASKMGGQGASRDYGYTF
size: NA; D: NA; J: TRBJ1-2; V: TRBV7-2; DNA: TGTGCCAGCAGCCCCCAACGAGGCTATGGCTACACCTTC; CDR3: CASSPQRGYGYTF
size: NA; D: NA; J: TRBJ2-2; V: TRBV7-8; DNA: TGTGCCAGCAGCTTAGCGGGGCACACCGGGGAGCTGTTTTTT; CDR3: CASSLAGHTGELFF
size: few; D: NA; J: TRBJ1-4; V: TRBV5-1; DNA: TGCGCCAGCAGCTTGGCAATCAAAGGGGGTAGTGAAAAACTGTTTTTT; CDR3: CASSLAIKGGSEKLFF
size: NA; D: NA; J: TRBJ1-3; V: TRBV11-2; DNA: TGTGCCAGCAGCTTAGATGGTTACAGCTCTGGAAACACCATATATTTT; CDR3: CASSLDGYSSGNTIYF
size: few; D: NA; J: TRBJ1-5; V: TRBV7-9; DNA: TGTGCCAGCAGCCTCTCCCGGGGACCCCAGCATTTT; CDR3: CASSLSRGPQHF
size: NA; D: TRBD1; J: TRBJ1-1; V: TRBV7-6; DNA: TGTGCCAGCAGCTTAGTAGCGCCTGGGACAGGGTGGCTGAACACTGAAGCTTTCTTT; CDR3: CASSLVAPGTGWLNTEAFF
size: many; D: NA; J: TRBJ2-3; V: TRBV7-2; DNA: TGTGCCAGCAGCCCGACGACTAGCACAGATACGCAGTATTTT; CDR3: CASSPTTSTDTQYF
size: few; D: NA; J: TRBJ2-6; V: TRBV5-1; DNA: TGCGCCAGCAGGACCCAGTCTGGGGCCAACGTCCTGACTTTC; CDR3: CASRTQSGANVLTF
size: NA; D: NA; J: TRBJ1-1; V: TRBV4-1; DNA: TGCGCCAGCAGCCAGGTACCGGGGAACACTGAAGCTTTCTTT; CDR3: CASSQVPGNTEAFF
size: NA; D: NA; J: TRBJ2-7; V: TRBV29-1; DNA: TGCAGCGTCAGCCGCGGGGAGCACGAGCAGTACTTC; CDR3: CSVSRGEHEQYF
size: NA; D: TRBD1; J: TRBJ2-7; V: TRBV5-6; DNA: TGTGCCAGCAGCTTCGGGACAGGGTTGCAAGAGCAGTACTTC; CDR3: CASSFGTGLQEQYF
size: NA; D: NA; J: TRBJ1-2; V: TRBV28; DNA: TGTGCCAGCACCCTCGAGGGGGGGTATGGCTACACCTTC; CDR3: CASTLEGGYGYTF
size: NA; D: TRBD2; J: TRBJ2-3; V: TRBV5-1; DNA: TGCGCCAGCAGCTCTAGCGGGAGTCCCACAGATACGCAGTATTTT; CDR3: CASSSSGSPTDTQYF
size: NA; D: NA; J: TRBJ2-1; V: TRBV5-1; DNA: TGCGCCAGCAGCTTGGTTGCAGCCGCCGCCTACAATGAGCAGTTCTTC; CDR3: CASSLVAAAAYNEQFF
size: NA; D: NA; J: TRBJ1-1; V: TRBV6-5; DNA: TGTGCCAGCACCCCAAAATTGGGTGAAGCTTTCTTT; CDR3: CASTPKLGEAFF
size: NA; D: NA; J: TRBJ2-7; V: TRBV7-8; DNA: TGTGCCAGCAGCTTAGCAGGTACAGGGTTAACATTCACCTACGAGCAGTACTTC; CDR3: CASSLAGTGLTFTYEQYF
size: NA; D: NA; J: TRBJ2-3; V: TRBV4-2; DNA: TGTGCCAGCAGCCAAGATCCGTCCATGACAGATACGCAGTATTTT; CDR3: CASSQDPSMTDTQYF
size: few; D: NA; J: TRBJ2-5; V: TRBV6-5; DNA: TGTGCCAGCAGTTACCAGGCAGGAGGAGAGACCCAGTACTTC; CDR3: CASSYQAGGETQYF
size: once; D: NA; J: TRBJ1-2; V: TRBV29-1; DNA: TGCAGCGTTGAGGTTGGGGCCGGGAGCTATGGCTACACCTTC; CDR3: CSVEVGAGSYGYTF
size: NA; D: NA; J: TRBJ1-1; V: TRBV11-2; DNA: TGTGCCAGCAGCCCCCGTTCGGGGGGAAGTACTGAAGCTTTCTTT; CDR3: CASSPRSGGSTEAFF